This T cell receptor (beta chain) was sequenced in a study of blood T cell repertoires in COVID-19. Study-level background: Whether acute or convalescent, the COVID-19 samples came from the United States, Italy and Spain. From T cells, B-cell-depleted T cells, or PBMCs came the material, which was cDNA or gDNA.

From germline, CDR1 is SGHTA and CDR2 FQGNSA. The J segment lost 14 bases and the V segment lost 5 bases, leaving 2 bases of the junction unmatched. CDR3 length: 12 amino acids. Clones were read by immunoSEQ multiplex PCR, and TCRdb kept only the in-frame ones, dropping some. The sample has about 220,000 clones, 84% seen once. This sequence joins TRBV7-2 and TRBJ2-1; TRBD2 matches 14 bases. The sample was peripheral blood. The clonotype was recovered from a man aged 45 to 65 with active or convalescent COVID-19. The CDR3 sequence: CASSRGLAGEFF. The CDR3 nucleotides read TGTGCCAGCAGCCGGGGACTAGCGGGAGAGTTCTTC.